These 2 T cell receptor beta chains were sequenced from one sample in a study of blood T cell repertoires in COVID-19. TCRdb keeps only in-frame clones here, not all; method: immunoSEQ multiplex PCR. The repertoire holds a few hundred thousand clones, with 85% as singletons. Sequencing input: peripheral blood. The receptors come from a young woman with acute or convalescent COVID-19.

J is TRBJ2-7 and V is TRBV28; TRBD1 matches at 9 bases. CDR1 is MDHEN and CDR2 is SYDVKM in the germline V gene. The CDR3 sequence is 15 residues long. V dropped 2 bases and J dropped 3; count of bases not matched to a gene: 5. The CDR3 here is CASSLIQGAHYEQYF. CDR3 nucleotide sequence: TGTGCCAGCAGTTTAATACAGGGGGCCCACTACGAGCAGTACTTC.

This chain joins TRBV9 and TRBJ2-5; TRBD2 agrees at 10 bases. The junction had 8 bases not matched to a gene; V was cut back by 2 bases and J by 4 bases. CDR3 size: 16 residues. Germline CDR1 is SGDLS and CDR2 is YYNGEE. The CDR3 reads CASSVSGRPPGETQYF. CDR3 DNA: TGTGCCAGCAGCGTTAGCGGGAGGCCCCCTGGAGAGACCCAGTACTTC.